The rows below give T cell receptor beta chains drawn from one sample of a study of blood T cell repertoires in COVID-19. Sequenced by immunoSEQ multiplex PCR; TCRdb stores in-frame clones only, minus some. The repertoire has around 200,000 clones, about 85% of them found once; the top ten carry 9.8%. What was sequenced was peripheral blood. The receptors come from a woman of 80 years or more with acute or convalescent COVID-19. CDR3s include the opening cysteine and the closing phenylalanine or tryptophan.

TRBJ2-3 | TRBV19 | CASSTLQVGGTDTQYF
TRBJ1-3 | TRBV5-5 | CASSLVEVPGNTIYF
TRBJ1-6 | TRBV9 | CASSVGQGQPIHF
TRBJ1-2 | TRBV2 | CASSESGTETYGYTF
TRBJ2-1 | TRBV10-3 | CAITIAGGHPEQFF
TRBJ1-2 | TRBV19 | CASSIRSQGGYTF
TRBJ2-1 | TRBV10-3 | CAAGQGNEQFF
TRBJ1-5 | TRBV6-5 | CAIRRQGGRQPQHF
TRBJ2-2 | TRBV15 | CATSRDRDTGELFF
TRBJ2-2 | TRBV19 | CASTIGRDSLNTGELFF
TRBJ2-1 | TRBV4-1 | CASSPGLTSSYNEQFF
TRBJ1-2 | TRBV7-2 | CASSPRYGYTF
TRBJ2-1 | TRBV7-8 | CASSRGGTQDNEQFF
TRBJ2-5 | TRBV19 | CASRTNAQGRQTQYF
TRBJ2-3 | TRBV6-2/TRBV6-3 | CASSILLSWDRDYTDTQYF